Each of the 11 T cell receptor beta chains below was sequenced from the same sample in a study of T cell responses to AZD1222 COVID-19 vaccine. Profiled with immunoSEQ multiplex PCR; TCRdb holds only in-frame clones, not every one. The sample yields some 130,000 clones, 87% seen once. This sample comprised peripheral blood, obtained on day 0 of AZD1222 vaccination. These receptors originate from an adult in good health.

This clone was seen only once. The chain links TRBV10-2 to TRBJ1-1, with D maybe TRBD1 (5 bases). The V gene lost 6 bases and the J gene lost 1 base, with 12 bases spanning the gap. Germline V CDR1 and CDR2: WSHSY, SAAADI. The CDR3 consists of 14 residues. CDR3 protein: CASSSGRRNTEAFF. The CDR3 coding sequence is TGCGCCAGCAGCTCGGGACGAAGGAACACTGAAGCTTTCTTT.

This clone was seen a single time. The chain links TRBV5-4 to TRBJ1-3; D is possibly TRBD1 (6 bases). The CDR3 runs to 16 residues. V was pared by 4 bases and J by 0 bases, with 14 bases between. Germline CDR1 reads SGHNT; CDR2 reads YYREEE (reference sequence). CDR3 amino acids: CASSTGGSSSGNTIYF. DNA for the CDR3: TGTGCCAGCAGCACGGGGGGCAGTAGCTCTGGAAACACCATATATTTT.

In nucleotides, the CDR3 is TGTGCCAGCAGCGAACAGGGGGTCCCTAATCAGCCCCAGCATTTT. The encoded protein is CASSEQGVPNQPQHF. V is TRBV11-2 and J is TRBJ1-5, with 8 positions matching TRBD1. CDR1 and CDR2 from the germline V gene are SGHAT and FQNNGV. After removal of 5 bases from V and 4 bases from J, the junction contained 7 bases not matched to a gene. This CDR3 has 15 residues.

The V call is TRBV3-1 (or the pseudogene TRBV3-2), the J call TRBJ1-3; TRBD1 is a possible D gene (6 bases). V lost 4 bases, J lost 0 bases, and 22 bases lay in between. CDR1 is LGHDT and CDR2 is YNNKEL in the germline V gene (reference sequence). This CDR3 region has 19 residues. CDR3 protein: CASSRLPGGRGASGNTIYF. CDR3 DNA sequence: TGTGCCAGCAGCCGACTACCCGGGGGCCGGGGGGCCTCTGGAAACACCATATATTTT.

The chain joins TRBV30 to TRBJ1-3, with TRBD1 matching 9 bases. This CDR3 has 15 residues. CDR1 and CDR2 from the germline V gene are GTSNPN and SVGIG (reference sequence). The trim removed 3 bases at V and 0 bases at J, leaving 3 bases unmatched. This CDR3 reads CAWRRDRASGNTIYF. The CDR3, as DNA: TGTGCCTGGAGACGGGACAGGGCCTCTGGAAACACCATATATTTT.

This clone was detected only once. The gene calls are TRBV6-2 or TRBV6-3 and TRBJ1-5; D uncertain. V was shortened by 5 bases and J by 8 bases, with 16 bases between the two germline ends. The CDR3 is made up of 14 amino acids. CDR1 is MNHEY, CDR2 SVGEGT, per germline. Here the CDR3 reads CASSVPPVGKPQHF. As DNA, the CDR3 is TGTGCCAGCAGTGTGCCTCCGGTGGGTAAGCCCCAGCATTTT.

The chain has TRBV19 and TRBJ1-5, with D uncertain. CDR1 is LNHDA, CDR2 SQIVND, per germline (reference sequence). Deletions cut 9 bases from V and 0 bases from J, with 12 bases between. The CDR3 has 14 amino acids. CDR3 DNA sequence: TGTGCCAGCCCGGACGGTTATAGCAATCAGCCCCAGCATTTT. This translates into CASPDGYSNQPQHF.

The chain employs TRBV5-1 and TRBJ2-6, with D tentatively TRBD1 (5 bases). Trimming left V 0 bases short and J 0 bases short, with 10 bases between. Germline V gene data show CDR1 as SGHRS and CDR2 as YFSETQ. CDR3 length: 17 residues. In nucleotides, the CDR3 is TGCGCCAGCAGCTTGGCCGCAGGGCTCTCTGGGGCCAACGTCCTGACTTTC. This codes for CASSLAAGLSGANVLTF.

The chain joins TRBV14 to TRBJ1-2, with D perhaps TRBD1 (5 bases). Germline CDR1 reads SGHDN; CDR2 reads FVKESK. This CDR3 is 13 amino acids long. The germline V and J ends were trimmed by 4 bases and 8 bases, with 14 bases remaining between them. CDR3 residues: CASSPFPGKGYTF. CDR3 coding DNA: TGTGCCAGCAGCCCCTTCCCAGGGAAGGGCTACACCTTC.

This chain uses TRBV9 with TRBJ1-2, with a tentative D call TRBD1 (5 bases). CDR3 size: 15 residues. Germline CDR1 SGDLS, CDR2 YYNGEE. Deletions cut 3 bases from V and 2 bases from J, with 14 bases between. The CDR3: CASSALPDRNYGYTF. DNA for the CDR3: TGTGCCAGCAGCGCGCTACCCGACAGAAACTATGGCTACACCTTC.

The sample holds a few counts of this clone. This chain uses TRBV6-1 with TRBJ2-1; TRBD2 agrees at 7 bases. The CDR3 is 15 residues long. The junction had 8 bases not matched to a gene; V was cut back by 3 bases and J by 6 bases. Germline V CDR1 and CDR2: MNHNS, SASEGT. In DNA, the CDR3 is TGTGCCAGCAGTGATTTAGGGACTACGGGCAATGAGCAGTTCTTC. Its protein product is CASSDLGTTGNEQFF.